The clone carrying this TCR beta chain has a count of ten or more. V was pared by 5 bases and J by 7 bases, with 18 bases between. CDR3 length: 15 residues. CDR1 and CDR2 from the germline V gene are MNHEY and SVGEGT. Using immunoSEQ multiplex PCR, the repertoire was profiled, and TCRdb retains in-frame clones only, with some absent. The top ten clones hold about 12% of a sample with about 120,000 clones, about 87% of them seen once. This specimen belongs to a study of control samples from healthy donors and cancer patients. J is TRBJ2-1 and V is TRBV6-2 or TRBV6-3, with D maybe TRBD2 (6 bases). Sequences were obtained from blood. The sequence was collected from a man aged 25-45 years in good health. The CDR3 sequence: CASSIGTPFGNEQFF. The CDR3 DNA is TGTGCCAGCAGTATAGGGACTCCCTTTGGGAATGAGCAGTTCTTC.